These T cell receptor beta chains were read from a single sample in a study of blood T cell repertoires in COVID-19. The assay was immunoSEQ multiplex PCR, and TCRdb's table has in-frame clones only and misses some. The sample has roughly 120,000 clones, over 80% seen once. Specimen: peripheral blood. The receptors come from a woman in her seventies with acute or convalescent COVID-19. CDR3s include the opening cysteine and the closing phenylalanine or tryptophan. D genes are given only for firm matches. The size field is filled for only some rows; it gives once, few, many or a size class.

clone_size	d_call	v_call	j_call	cdr3_aa	cdr3_nt
.	.	TRBV10-3	TRBJ1-1	CAISESEDREAFF	TGTGCCATCAGTGAGTCGGAGGACAGAGAAGCTTTCTTT
.	TRBD1	TRBV4-1	TRBJ2-7	CASSQGGTGTYEQYF	TGCGCCAGCAGCCAGGGGGGGACAGGGACCTACGAGCAGTACTTC
.	TRBD1	TRBV5-1	TRBJ1-5	CASGPGTDSNQPQHF	TGCGCCAGCGGACCCGGGACAGATAGCAATCAGCCCCAGCATTTT
.	.	TRBV5-6	TRBJ1-1	CASSAQGNTEAFF	TGTGCCAGCAGCGCACAGGGTAACACTGAAGCTTTCTTT
.	TRBD2	TRBV6-6	TRBJ2-7	CASSASGPYEQYF	TGTGCCAGCAGTGCTAGCGGTCCCTACGAGCAGTACTTC
.	.	TRBV2	TRBJ1-5	CASSMGVGQPQHF	TGTGCCAGCAGTATGGGAGTAGGGCAGCCCCAGCATTTT
.	.	TRBV24-1	TRBJ2-1	CATKAGPPFNEQFF	TGTGCCACCAAGGCGGGGCCCCCGTTCAATGAGCAGTTCTTC
.	TRBD2	TRBV19	TRBJ2-7	CASSARAGGAYEQYF	TGTGCCAGTAGCGCTCGGGCGGGGGGGGCCTACGAGCAGTACTTC
.	.	TRBV21-1	TRBJ1-6	CASSKEEGSSSYNSPLHF	TGTGCCAGCAGCAAAGAGGAGGGCAGCTCTTCCTATAATTCACCCCTCCACTTT
.	.	TRBV7-2	TRBJ1-1	CASSFIRGSEAFF	TGTGCCAGCAGCTTCATTCGCGGATCGGAAGCTTTCTTT
.	TRBD2	TRBV5-8	TRBJ2-3	CASSLGLAGGPSTDTQYF	TGTGCCAGCAGCTTGGGACTAGCGGGGGGGCCGAGCACAGATACGCAGTATTTT
.	.	TRBV6-5	TRBJ2-2	CASSIQDRNTGELFF	TGTGCCAGCAGCATCCAGGACAGGAACACCGGGGAGCTGTTTTTT
few	TRBD1	TRBV6-5	TRBJ1-1	CASRPRTGVFTEAFF	TGTGCCAGCAGGCCTCGGACAGGGGTTTTCACTGAAGCTTTCTTT
.	.	TRBV23-1	TRBJ1-4	CASSPFRADGGNNEKLFF	TGCGCCAGCAGTCCTTTTCGGGCGGACGGGGGTAATAATGAAAAACTGTTTTTT
.	.	TRBV2	TRBJ2-2	CASRSDRYTGELFF	TGTGCCAGCAGATCCGACAGGTACACCGGGGAGCTGTTTTTT
.	.	TRBV5-1	TRBJ2-7	CASSLSWSAYEQYF	TGCGCCAGCAGCTTGTCCTGGTCAGCCTACGAGCAGTACTTC
.	TRBD2	TRBV4-2	TRBJ2-2	CASSQDPTRLAGVTGELFF	TGTGCCAGCAGCCAAGATCCCACCCGACTAGCGGGAGTCACCGGGGAGCTGTTTTTT
.	TRBD1	TRBV7-8	TRBJ1-5	CASSPNLDRGSNQPQHF	TGTGCCAGCAGCCCGAACCTGGACAGGGGGAGCAATCAGCCCCAGCATTTT
.	.	TRBV19	TRBJ1-5	CASSIPGLGNQPQHF	TGTGCCAGTAGTATACCAGGGTTGGGCAATCAGCCCCAGCATTTT
.	.	TRBV6-1	TRBJ1-2	CASSSSLREGYTF	TGTGCCAGCAGTTCCTCCCTCAGGGAAGGCTACACCTTC
.	.	TRBV4-2	TRBJ2-4	CASSPIGRGKNIQYF	TGTGCCAGCAGCCCGATCGGACGGGGCAAAAACATTCAGTACTTC
.	.	TRBV3-1/TRBV3-2	TRBJ2-2	CASSQGTLNTGELFF	TGTGCCAGCAGCCAGGGGACATTGAACACCGGGGAGCTGTTTTTT
.	.	TRBV19	TRBJ1-5	CASSMAVIPQPQHF	TGTGCCAGTAGTATGGCAGTCATCCCACAGCCCCAGCATTTT
.	TRBD2	TRBV7-8	TRBJ2-1	CASSPRVAGVVNEQFF	TGTGCCAGCAGCCCCCGTGTAGCGGGAGTGGTCAATGAGCAGTTCTTC
.	TRBD1	TRBV6-5	TRBJ1-1	CASILDRASLEAFF	TGTGCCAGCATCTTGGACAGGGCGTCACTTGAAGCTTTCTTT
.	.	TRBV7-8	TRBJ1-2	CASSFAGAENGYTF	TGTGCCAGCTCCTTTGCGGGGGCGGAGAATGGCTACACCTTC
.	TRBD2	TRBV7-3	TRBJ2-2	CASSLRAGGRAGELFF	TGTGCCAGCAGCCTCCGGGCGGGGGGCCGAGCCGGGGAGCTGTTTTTT
.	TRBD1	TRBV27	TRBJ1-2	CASSFFPGRGRSGYTF	TGTGCCAGCAGTTTTTTCCCGGGCAGGGGGCGAAGTGGCTACACCTTC
.	.	TRBV19	TRBJ1-1	CASSIWGQNTEAFF	TGTGCCAGTAGTATCTGGGGGCAGAACACTGAAGCTTTCTTT
few	TRBD1	TRBV18	TRBJ1-1	CASSPGQGVGAFF	TGTGCCAGCTCACCGGGACAGGGGGTCGGAGCTTTCTTT
.	TRBD1	TRBV10-2	TRBJ1-1	CASNGPGQGARMNTEAFF	TGCGCCAGCAATGGACCGGGACAGGGGGCGAGAATGAACACTGAAGCTTTCTTT
.	.	TRBV6-5	TRBJ1-5	CASSHEREHNQPQHF	TGTGCCAGCAGCCACGAGAGGGAGCACAATCAGCCCCAGCATTTT
.	TRBD1	TRBV7-9	TRBJ2-1	CASSPGGNEQFF	TGTGCCAGCAGCCCAGGGGGTAATGAGCAGTTCTTC
.	TRBD1	TRBV5-4	TRBJ2-1	CASRMTGTDEQFF	TGTGCCAGCAGAATGACAGGGACCGATGAGCAGTTCTTC
.	.	TRBV30	TRBJ1-2	CAWTSSIAVNYGYTF	TGTGCCTGGACTTCTTCAATAGCAGTTAACTATGGCTACACCTTC
.	TRBD2	TRBV19	TRBJ2-1	CASDGPAGADNEQFF	TGTGCCAGTGATGGCCCAGCGGGGGCTGACAATGAGCAGTTCTTC
.	.	TRBV12-3/TRBV12-4	TRBJ2-1	CASSLWSNEQFF	TGTGCCAGCAGTTTATGGAGTAATGAGCAGTTCTTC
.	.	TRBV24-1	TRBJ2-3	CATSDWGLSGGSDTQYF	TGTGCCACCAGTGATTGGGGCCTTAGCGGAGGCTCAGATACGCAGTATTTT
.	TRBD2	TRBV9	TRBJ2-1	CASSFGLAGGNEQFF	TGTGCCAGCAGCTTCGGACTAGCGGGGGGCAATGAGCAGTTCTTC
.	.	TRBV19	TRBJ1-2	CASSPDGDYGYTF	TGTGCCAGTAGCCCCGACGGAGACTATGGCTACACCTTC
.	.	TRBV7-8	TRBJ2-3	CASSLQSSTDTQYF	TGTGCCAGCAGCTTACAGTCTAGCACAGATACGCAGTATTTT
.	TRBD2	TRBV29-1	TRBJ2-7	CSVEEVAGGYEQYF	TGCAGCGTTGAAGAAGTAGCGGGGGGTTACGAGCAGTACTTC
.	TRBD1	TRBV30	TRBJ2-2	CAWSSRGRNTGELFF	TGTGCCTGGAGTTCCAGGGGGCGGAACACCGGGGAGCTGTTTTTT
.	.	TRBV9	TRBJ1-1	CASSVLGDTEAFF	TGTGCCAGCAGCGTATTGGGAGACACTGAAGCTTTCTTT
.	.	TRBV10-3	TRBJ2-1	CAISESGAELEQFF	TGTGCCATCAGTGAGTCGGGGGCGGAGCTTGAGCAGTTCTTC
.	TRBD1	TRBV7-9	TRBJ2-7	CASSVGQAYYEQYF	TGTGCCAGCAGCGTGGGACAGGCCTACTACGAGCAGTACTTC